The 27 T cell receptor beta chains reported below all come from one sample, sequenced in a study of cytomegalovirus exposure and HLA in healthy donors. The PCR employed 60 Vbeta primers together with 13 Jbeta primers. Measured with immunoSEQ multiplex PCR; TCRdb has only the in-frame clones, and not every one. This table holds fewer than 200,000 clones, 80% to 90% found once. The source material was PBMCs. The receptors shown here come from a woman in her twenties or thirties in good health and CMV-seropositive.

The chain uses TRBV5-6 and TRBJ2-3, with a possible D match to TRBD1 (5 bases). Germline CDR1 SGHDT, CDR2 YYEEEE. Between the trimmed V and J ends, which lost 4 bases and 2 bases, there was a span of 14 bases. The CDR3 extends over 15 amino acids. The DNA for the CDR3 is TGTGCCAGCAGCCTCGACAGTTTCTTCACAGATACGCAGTATTTT. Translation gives CASSLDSFFTDTQYF.

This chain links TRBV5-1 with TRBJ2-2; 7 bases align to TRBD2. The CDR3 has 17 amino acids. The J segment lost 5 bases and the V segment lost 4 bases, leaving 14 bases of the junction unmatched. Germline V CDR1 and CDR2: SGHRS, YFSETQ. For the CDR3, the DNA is TGCGCCAGCAGCCCACTCCCCCAGGCGGGGGATACCGGGGAGCTGTTTTTT. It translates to CASSPLPQAGDTGELFF.

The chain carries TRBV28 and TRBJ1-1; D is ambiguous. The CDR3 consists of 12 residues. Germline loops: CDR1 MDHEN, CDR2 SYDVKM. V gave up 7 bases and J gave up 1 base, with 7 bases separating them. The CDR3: CASNEGNTEAFF. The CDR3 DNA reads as TGTGCCAGCAACGAGGGGAACACTGAAGCTTTCTTT. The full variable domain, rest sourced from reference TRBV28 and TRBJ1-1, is DVKVTQSSRYLVKRTGEKVFLECVQDMDHENMFWYRQDPGLGLRLIYFSYDVKMKEKGDIPEGYSVSREKKERFSLILESASTNQTSMYLCASNEGNTEAFFGQGTRLTVV.

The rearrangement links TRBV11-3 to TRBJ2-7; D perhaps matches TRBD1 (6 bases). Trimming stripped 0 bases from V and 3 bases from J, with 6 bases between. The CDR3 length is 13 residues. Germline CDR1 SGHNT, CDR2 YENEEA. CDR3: CASSLEGHYEQYF. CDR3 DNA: TGTGCCAGCAGCTTAGAGGGACACTACGAGCAGTACTTC. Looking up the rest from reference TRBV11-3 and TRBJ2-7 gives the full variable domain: EAGVVQSPRYKIIEKKQPVAFWCNPISGHNTLYWYLQNLGQGPELLIRYENEEAVDDSQLPKDRFSAERLKGVDSTLKIQPAELGDSAVYLCASSLEGHYEQYFGPGTRLTVT.

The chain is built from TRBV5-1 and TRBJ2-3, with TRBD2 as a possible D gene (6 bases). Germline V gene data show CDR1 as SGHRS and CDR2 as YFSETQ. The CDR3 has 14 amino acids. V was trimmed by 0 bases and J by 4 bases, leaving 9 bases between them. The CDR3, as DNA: TGCGCCAGCAGCTTGGCCGGGGGTCCAGATACGCAGTATTTT. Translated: CASSLAGGPDTQYF.

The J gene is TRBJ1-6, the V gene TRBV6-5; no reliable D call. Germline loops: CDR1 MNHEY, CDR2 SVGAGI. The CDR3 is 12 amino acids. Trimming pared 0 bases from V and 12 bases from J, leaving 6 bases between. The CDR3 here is CASSYSRGPLHF. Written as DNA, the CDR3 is TGTGCCAGCAGTTACTCTCGCGGACCCCTCCACTTT.

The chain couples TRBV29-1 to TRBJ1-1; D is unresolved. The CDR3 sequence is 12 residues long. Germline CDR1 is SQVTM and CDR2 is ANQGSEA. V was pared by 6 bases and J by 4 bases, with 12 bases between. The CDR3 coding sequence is TGCAGCGTGACCCGAGGTCGCACTGAAGCTTTCTTT. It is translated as CSVTRGRTEAFF.

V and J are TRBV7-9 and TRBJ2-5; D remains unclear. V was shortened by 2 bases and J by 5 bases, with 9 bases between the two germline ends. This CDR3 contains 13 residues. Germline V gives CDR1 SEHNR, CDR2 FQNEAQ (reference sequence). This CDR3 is CASSLLLRETQYF. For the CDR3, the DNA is TGTGCCAGCAGCTTATTGCTCCGGGAGACCCAGTACTTC.

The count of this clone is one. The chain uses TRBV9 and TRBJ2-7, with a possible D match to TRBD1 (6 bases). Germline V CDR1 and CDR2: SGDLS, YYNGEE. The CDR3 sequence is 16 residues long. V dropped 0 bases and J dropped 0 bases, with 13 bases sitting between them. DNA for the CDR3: TGTGCCAGCAGCGTAGGTGCAGGGGTGGTCTCCTACGAGCAGTACTTC. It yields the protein CASSVGAGVVSYEQYF.

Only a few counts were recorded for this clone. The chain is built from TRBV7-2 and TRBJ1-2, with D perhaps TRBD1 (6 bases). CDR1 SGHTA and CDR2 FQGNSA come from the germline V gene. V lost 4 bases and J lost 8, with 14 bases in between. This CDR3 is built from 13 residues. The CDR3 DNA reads TGTGCCAGCAGCTACGGGGCAGGGGACGGCTACACCTTC. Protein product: CASSYGAGDGYTF. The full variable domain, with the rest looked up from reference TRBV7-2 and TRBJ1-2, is GAGVSQSPSNKVTEKGKDVELRCDPISGHTALYWYRQSLGQGLEFLIYFQGNSAPDKSGLPSDRFSAERTGGSVSTLTIQRTQQEDSAVYLCASSYGAGDGYTFGSGTRLTVV.

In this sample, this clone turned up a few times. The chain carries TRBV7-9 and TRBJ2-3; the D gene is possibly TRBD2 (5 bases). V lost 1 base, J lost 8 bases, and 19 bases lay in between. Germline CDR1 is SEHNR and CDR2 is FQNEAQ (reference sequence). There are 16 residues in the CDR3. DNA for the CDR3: TGTGCCAGCAGCTTAGAGCATGAGGGTAAAATCGGTACGCAGTATTTT. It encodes CASSLEHEGKIGTQYF.

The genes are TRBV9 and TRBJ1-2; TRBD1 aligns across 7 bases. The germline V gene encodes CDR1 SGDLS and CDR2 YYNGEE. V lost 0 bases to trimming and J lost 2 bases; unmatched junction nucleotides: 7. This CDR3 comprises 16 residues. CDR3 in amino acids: CASSVGGTATNYGYTF. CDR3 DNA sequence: TGTGCCAGCAGCGTAGGTGGGACAGCCACAAACTATGGCTACACCTTC.

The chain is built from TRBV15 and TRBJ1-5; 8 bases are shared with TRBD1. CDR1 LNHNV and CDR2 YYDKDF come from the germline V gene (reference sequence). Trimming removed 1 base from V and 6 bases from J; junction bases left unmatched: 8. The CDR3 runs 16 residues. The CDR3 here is CATSRVTPGGGQPQHF. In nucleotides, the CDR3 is TGTGCCACCAGCAGAGTCACCCCAGGGGGCGGTCAGCCCCAGCATTTT. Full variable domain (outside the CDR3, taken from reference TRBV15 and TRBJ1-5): DAMVIQNPRYQVTQFGKPVTLSCSQTLNHNVMYWYQQKSSQAPKLLFHYYDKDFNNEADTPDNFQSRRPNTSFCFLDIRSPGLGDTAMYLCATSRVTPGGGQPQHFGDGTRLSIL.

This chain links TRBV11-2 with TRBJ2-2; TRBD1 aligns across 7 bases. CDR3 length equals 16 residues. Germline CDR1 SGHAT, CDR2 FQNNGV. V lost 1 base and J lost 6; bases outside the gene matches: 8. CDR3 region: CASSLVEGAVAGELFF. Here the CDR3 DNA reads TGTGCCAGCAGCTTAGTTGAGGGGGCAGTGGCCGGGGAGCTGTTTTTT.

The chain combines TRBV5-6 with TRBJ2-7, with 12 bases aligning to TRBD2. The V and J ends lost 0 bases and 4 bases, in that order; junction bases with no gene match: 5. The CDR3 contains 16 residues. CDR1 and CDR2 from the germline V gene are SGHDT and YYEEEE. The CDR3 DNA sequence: TGTGCCAGCAGCTTGGGGACTAGCGGGGTGTCGTACGAGCAGTACTTC. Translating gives CASSLGTSGVSYEQYF.

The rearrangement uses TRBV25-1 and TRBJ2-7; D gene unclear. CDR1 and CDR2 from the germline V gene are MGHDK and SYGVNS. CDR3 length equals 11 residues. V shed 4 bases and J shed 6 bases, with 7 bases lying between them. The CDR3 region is CASSGHREQYF. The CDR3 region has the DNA TGTGCCAGCAGTGGACACCGCGAGCAGTACTTC.

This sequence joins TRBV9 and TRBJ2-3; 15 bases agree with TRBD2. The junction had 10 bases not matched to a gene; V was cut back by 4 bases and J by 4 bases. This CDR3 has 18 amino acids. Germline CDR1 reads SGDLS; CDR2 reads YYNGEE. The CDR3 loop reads CASSPWTSGGAWADTQYF. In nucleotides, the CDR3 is TGTGCCAGCAGCCCATGGACTAGCGGGGGGGCCTGGGCAGATACGCAGTATTTT.

Here the CDR3 DNA reads TGTGCCAGTACCCATCCTAGAGGCACAGATACGCAGTATTTT. Translating gives CASTHPRGTDTQYF. This chain connects TRBV19 to TRBJ2-3; unclear D gene. V gave up 7 bases and J gave up 1 base, with 12 bases separating them. The CDR3 contains 14 residues. Germline assignment: CDR1 LNHDA and CDR2 SQIVND (reference sequence).

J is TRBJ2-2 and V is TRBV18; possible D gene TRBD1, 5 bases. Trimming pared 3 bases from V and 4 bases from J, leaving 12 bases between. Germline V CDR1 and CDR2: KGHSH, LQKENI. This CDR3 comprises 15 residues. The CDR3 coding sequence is TGTGCCAGCTCACCCACACAGGTGGGCACCGGGGAGCTGTTTTTT. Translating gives CASSPTQVGTGELFF.

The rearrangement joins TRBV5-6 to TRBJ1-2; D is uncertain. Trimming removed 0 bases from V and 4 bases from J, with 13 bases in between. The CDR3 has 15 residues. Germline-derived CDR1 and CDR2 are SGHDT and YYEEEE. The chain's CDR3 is CASSLVNRETYGYTF. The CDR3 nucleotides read TGTGCCAGCAGCTTGGTAAACAGAGAGACCTATGGCTACACCTTC.

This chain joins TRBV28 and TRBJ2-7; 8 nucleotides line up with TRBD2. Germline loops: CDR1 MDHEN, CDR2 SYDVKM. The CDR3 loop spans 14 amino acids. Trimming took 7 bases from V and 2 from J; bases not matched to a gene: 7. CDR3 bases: TGTGCCAGCACCCGAACTAGCGGAACCTACGAGCAGTACTTC. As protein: CASTRTSGTYEQYF.

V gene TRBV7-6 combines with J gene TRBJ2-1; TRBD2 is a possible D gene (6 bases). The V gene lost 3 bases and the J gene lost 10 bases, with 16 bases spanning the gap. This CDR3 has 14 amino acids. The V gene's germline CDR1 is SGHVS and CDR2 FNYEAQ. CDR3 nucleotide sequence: TGTGCCAGCAGCTTGGTTGGGACTCCCTCAGAGCAGTTCTTC. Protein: CASSLVGTPSEQFF.

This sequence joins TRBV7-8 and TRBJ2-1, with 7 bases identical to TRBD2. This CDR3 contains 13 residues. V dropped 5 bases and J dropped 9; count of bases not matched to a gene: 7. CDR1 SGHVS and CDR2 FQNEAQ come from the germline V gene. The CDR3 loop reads CASSIILAGEQFF. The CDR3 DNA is TGTGCCAGCAGCATTATTTTAGCGGGTGAGCAGTTCTTC. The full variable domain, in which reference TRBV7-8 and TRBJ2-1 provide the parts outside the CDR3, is GAGVSQSPRYKVAKRGQDVALRCDPISGHVSLFWYQQALGQGPEFLTYFQNEAQLDKSGLPSDRFFAERPEGSVSTLKIQRTQQEDSAVYLCASSIILAGEQFFGPGTRLTVL.

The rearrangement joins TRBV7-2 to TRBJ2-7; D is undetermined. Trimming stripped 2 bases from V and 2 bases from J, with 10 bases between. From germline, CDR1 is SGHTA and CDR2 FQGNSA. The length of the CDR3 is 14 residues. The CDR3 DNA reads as TGTGCCAGCAGCTTACAGGCTGGCCCCTACGAGCAGTACTTC. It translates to CASSLQAGPYEQYF.

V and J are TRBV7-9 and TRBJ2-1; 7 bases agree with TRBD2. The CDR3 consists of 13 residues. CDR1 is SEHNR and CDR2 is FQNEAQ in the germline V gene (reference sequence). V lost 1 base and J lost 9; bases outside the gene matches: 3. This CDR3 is CASSLGLAVEQFF. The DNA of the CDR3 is TGTGCCAGCAGCTTAGGACTAGCCGTTGAGCAGTTCTTC.

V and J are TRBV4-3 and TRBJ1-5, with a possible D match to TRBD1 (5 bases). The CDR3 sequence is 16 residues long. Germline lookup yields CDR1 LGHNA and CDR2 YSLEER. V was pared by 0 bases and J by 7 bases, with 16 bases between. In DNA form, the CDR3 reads TGCGCCAGCAGCCAAGATTTTCGCAGGGCCGGGCAGCCCCAGCATTTT. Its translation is CASSQDFRRAGQPQHF.

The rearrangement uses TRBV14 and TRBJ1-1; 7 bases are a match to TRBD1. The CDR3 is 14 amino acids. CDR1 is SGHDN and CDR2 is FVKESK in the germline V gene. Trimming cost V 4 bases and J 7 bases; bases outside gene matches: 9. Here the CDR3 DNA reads TGTGCCAGCAGCCGAGTGGGACAGCTTTTTGAAGCTTTCTTT. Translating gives CASSRVGQLFEAFF.